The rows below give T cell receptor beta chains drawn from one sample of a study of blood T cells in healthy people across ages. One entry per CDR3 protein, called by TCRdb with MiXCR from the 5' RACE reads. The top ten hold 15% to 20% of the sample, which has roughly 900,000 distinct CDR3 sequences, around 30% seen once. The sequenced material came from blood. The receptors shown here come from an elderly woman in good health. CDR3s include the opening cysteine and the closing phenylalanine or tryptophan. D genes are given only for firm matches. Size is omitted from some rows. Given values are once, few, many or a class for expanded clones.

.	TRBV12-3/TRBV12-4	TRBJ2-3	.	TGTGCCAGCAGTCATAGAGTGAGAGCAGATACGGAGTATTTT	CASSHRVRADTEYF
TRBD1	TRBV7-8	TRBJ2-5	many	TGTGCCAGCAGCCGTGACAGGGTGGAAGAGACCCAGTACTTC	CASSRDRVEETQYF
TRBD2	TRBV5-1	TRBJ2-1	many	TGCGCCAGCAGCTGCCCCACTAGCGGGGGGTGCAATGAGCAGTTCTTC	CASSCPTSGGCNEQFF
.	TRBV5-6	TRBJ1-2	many	TGTGCCAGCAAACAGGGACTCTACTATGGCTACACCTTC	CASKQGLYYGYTF
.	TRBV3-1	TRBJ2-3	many	TGTGCCAGCAGCTATTCCACCAGGGGCCCTAACACAGATACGCAGTATTTT	CASSYSTRGPNTDTQYF
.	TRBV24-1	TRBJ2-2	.	TGTGCCACCAGTGATTTGCTGAGGGGGGCCCCCGGGGAGCTGTTTTTT	CATSDLLRGAPGELFF
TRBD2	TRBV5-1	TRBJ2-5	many	TGCGCCAGCCGGGAGGCTAGCGGCCCCGTGGGGACCCAGTACTTC	CASREASGPVGTQYF
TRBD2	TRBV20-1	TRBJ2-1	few	TGCAGTGCTAGAGATGGCCAGCGGGGTTACAATGAGCAGTTCTTC	CSARDGQRGYNEQFF
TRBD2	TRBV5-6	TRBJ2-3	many	TGTGCCAGCAGCTTGCCCTTCTCTAGCGGCGGTCCCACAGATACGCAGTATTTT	CASSLPFSSGGPTDTQYF
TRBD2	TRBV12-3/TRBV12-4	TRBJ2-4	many	TGTGCCAGCAGTTCGTTTTCCTCTAGCGGGGGGAACCGGGGAAACATTCAGTACTTC	CASSSFSSSGGNRGNIQYF
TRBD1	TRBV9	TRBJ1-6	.	TGTGCCAGCAGCGCGCAGGGGGCCTCGAATTCACCCTTCCACTTT	CASSAQGASNSPFHF
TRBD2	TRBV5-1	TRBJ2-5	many	TGCGCCAGCAGCTTGAGCACCGGGACTAGCGGGGAAGAGACCCAGTACTTC	CASSLSTGTSGEETQYF
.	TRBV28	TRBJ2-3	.	TGTGCCAGCAGTTTAGCCCCATATTTGGGTAGCACAGATACGCAGTATTTT	CASSLAPYLGSTDTQYF
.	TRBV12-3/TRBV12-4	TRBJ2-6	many	TGTGCCAGCAGTTTATTTCGACTCCCTGGGGCCAACGTCCTGACTTTC	CASSLFRLPGANVLTF
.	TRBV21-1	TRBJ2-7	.	TGTGCCAGCAGCGTACCGGGACAGGGGGACGACGAGCAGTACTTC	CASSVPGQGDDEQYF
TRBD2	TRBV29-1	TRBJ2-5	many	TGCAGCGTTTTACGGGGGGGGTGGGAGACCCAGTACTTC	CSVLRGGWETQYF
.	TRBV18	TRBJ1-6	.	TGTGCCAGCTCACCAAGTCAAGGAGATAGGGGGGATTCACCCCTCCACTTT	CASSPSQGDRGDSPLHF
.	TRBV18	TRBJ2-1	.	TGTGCCGGCTCCCCAACTGTGGGGGGTTGGAATGAGCAGTTCTTC	CAGSPTVGGWNEQFF
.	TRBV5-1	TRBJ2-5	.	TGCGCCAGCAGCTTGTCTGGGTTAGAGACCCAGTACTTC	CASSLSGLETQYF
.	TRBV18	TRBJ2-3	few	TGTGCCAGCTCACCGACTAGAGTCGATACGCAGTATTTT	CASSPTRVDTQYF
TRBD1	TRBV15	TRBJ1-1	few	TGTGCCACCAGCAGAGGCGGGACAGGTAACACTGAAGCTTTCTTT	CATSRGGTGNTEAFF